These 16 T cell receptor beta chains came from one sample sequenced in a study of radiotherapy plus CTLA-4 blockade in lung cancer. Produced via immunoSEQ multiplex PCR; TCRdb's table is partial and in-frame only. The sample holds 26,000 or so clones; about 80% are singletons and the top ten take 16%. This specimen consisted of peripheral blood, obtained from a patient treated with radiotherapy plus ipilimumab. These receptors originate from a human donor with non-small cell lung cancer that progressed on radiotherapy plus ipilimumab.

The gene calls are TRBV7-9 and TRBJ1-1; perhaps TRBD1 as D (6 bases). In germline, CDR1 is SEHNR, CDR2 FQNEAQ (reference sequence). The CDR3 is 15 amino acids. Trimming stripped 2 bases from V and 3 bases from J, with 13 bases between. The CDR3 coding sequence is TGTGCCAGCAGCTTATCTGGGGGCGAGTACACTGAAGCTTTCTTT. Translation gives CASSLSGGEYTEAFF.

This sequence joins TRBV5-1 and TRBJ1-1; D is ambiguous. Between the trimmed V and J ends, which lost 0 bases and 0 bases, there was a span of 6 bases. CDR1 and CDR2 from the germline V gene are SGHRS and YFSETQ. There are 14 residues in the CDR3. The DNA of the CDR3 is TGCGCCAGCAGCTTGGGGCGTCTGAACACTGAAGCTTTCTTT. Residues: CASSLGRLNTEAFF.

A few counts support this clone. This sequence joins TRBV7-8 and TRBJ1-1, with 10 positions matching TRBD1. The CDR3 length is 16 residues. Germline trimming cut 5 bases from V and 3 bases from J; bases unmatched to any gene: 9. The germline V gene has CDR1 SGHVS and CDR2 FQNEAQ. This CDR3 reads CASSMTGGLIDTEAFF. The CDR3 nucleotides read TGTGCCAGCAGCATGACAGGGGGCCTGATAGACACTGAAGCTTTCTTT. The full variable domain, rest sourced from reference TRBV7-8 and TRBJ1-1, is GAGVSQSPRYKVAKRGQDVALRCDPISGHVSLFWYQQALGQGPEFLTYFQNEAQLDKSGLPSDRFFAERPEGSVSTLKIQRTQQEDSAVYLCASSMTGGLIDTEAFFGQGTRLTVV.

This chain joins TRBV7-9 and TRBJ1-1; unclear D gene. This CDR3 has 15 amino acids. V shed 5 bases and J shed 4 bases, with 17 bases lying between them. Germline V gives CDR1 SEHNR, CDR2 FQNEAQ (reference sequence). CDR3 sequence reads: CASSPSMGRATEAFF. CDR3 sequence (DNA): TGTGCCAGCAGCCCCTCGATGGGGAGGGCCACTGAAGCTTTCTTT.

The V gene is TRBV29-1, the J gene TRBJ1-2, with D perhaps TRBD1 (6 bases). This CDR3 contains 13 residues. Trimming took off 0 bases at V and 8 bases at J, with 13 bases between the two ends. Germline-derived CDR1 and CDR2 are SQVTM and ANQGSEA. The CDR3 bases are TGCAGCGTTGAAGAACCGGGGGCGGGAGGCTACACCTTC. Translation: CSVEEPGAGGYTF.

The V gene is TRBV18, the J gene TRBJ1-1; D possibly corresponds to TRBD1 (5 bases). The V gene lost 3 bases and the J gene lost 4 bases, with 6 bases spanning the gap. Germline V gene sequence: CDR1 KGHSH, CDR2 LQKENI. The CDR3 extends over 12 amino acids. The CDR3: CASSPQGTEAFF. The CDR3 region has the DNA TGTGCCAGCTCACCCCAGGGCACTGAAGCTTTCTTT.

The chain carries TRBV10-3 and TRBJ2-1; 14 bases agree with TRBD2. This CDR3 is built from 19 residues. V shed 0 bases and J 4 bases; nucleotides not matched to a gene: 8. Germline CDR1 reads ENHRY; CDR2 reads SYGVKD. The CDR3, as DNA: TGTGCCATCAGTGAGTCGGTGGGACTAGCGGGAGTTAAGTACAATGAGCAGTTCTTC. It is translated as CAISESVGLAGVKYNEQFF.

The J gene is TRBJ2-5, the V gene TRBV19; no reliable D call. V lost 3 bases and J 5 bases, leaving 7 bases between the germline ends. There are 12 residues in the CDR3. Germline V gives CDR1 LNHDA, CDR2 SQIVND (reference sequence). The CDR3 protein is CASSMNGETQYF. The CDR3 DNA follows: TGTGCCAGTAGTATGAACGGGGAGACCCAGTACTTC.

The gene calls are TRBV4-1 and TRBJ2-1, with 8 bases matching TRBD2. The CDR3 runs to 15 residues. From germline, CDR1 is MGHRA and CDR2 YSYEKL. The V segment lost 0 bases and the J segment 10 bases; nucleotides outside the gene matches: 8. CDR3 sequence reads: CASSQEGTRIGEQFF. CDR3 in DNA: TGCGCCAGCAGCCAAGAAGGGACTAGAATCGGGGAGCAGTTCTTC.

The V gene is TRBV19, the J gene TRBJ1-5; D gene uncertain. Trimming removed 5 bases from V and 4 bases from J, with 6 bases in between. CDR1 LNHDA and CDR2 SQIVND come from the germline V gene (reference sequence). The CDR3 is 12 residues long. DNA of the CDR3: TGTGCCAGTAGTCTCAGGAATCAGCCCCAGCATTTT. This gives the protein CASSLRNQPQHF.

A remark on this clone: The junction departs from the called germline gene at one end, perhaps through a read error. Other DNA sequences of this sample code for an identical CDR3. The chain is built from TRBV9 and TRBJ2-2; tentative D call: TRBD1 (6 bases). CDR1 is SGDLS, CDR2 YYNGEE, per germline. This CDR3 is 14 amino acids long. CDR3 sequence reads: CASSVGGQAGELFF. DNA for the CDR3: TGTGCCAGCAGCGTTGGGGGCCAGGCCGGGGAACTGTTTTTT.

The chain joins TRBV19 to TRBJ2-2, with a tentative D call TRBD2 (7 bases). This CDR3 is 15 amino acids long. From germline, CDR1 is LNHDA and CDR2 SQIVND (reference sequence). The V and J ends lost 10 bases and 1 base respectively, with 16 bases between them. The CDR3: CATMPGGLNTGELFF. DNA of the CDR3: TGTGCCACCATGCCCGGGGGGCTGAACACCGGGGAGCTGTTTTTT.

The V call is TRBV5-1, the J call TRBJ2-5; D may be TRBD1 (7 bases). V gave up 7 bases and J gave up 5 bases, with 21 bases separating them. The germline CDR1 and CDR2 sequences are SGHRS and YFSETQ. This CDR3 spans 15 amino acids. CDR3 DNA: TGCGCCAGCGGACCCCTGCCAGGGGGGTCGGAGACCCAGTACTTC. Amino acid sequence: CASGPLPGGSETQYF.

The chain recombines TRBV11-1 with TRBJ1-2; D gene unclear. Trimming removed 7 bases from V and 10 bases from J, with 25 bases in between. CDR3 length: 15 residues. Germline-derived CDR1 and CDR2 are SGHAT and FQDESV (reference sequence). The CDR3 DNA is TGTGCCAGCACCTTGGATGGGTCAACAAGTCCCCTCTACACCTTC. Translating gives CASTLDGSTSPLYTF.

The gene calls are TRBV27 and TRBJ1-2, with 10 bases identical to TRBD1. This CDR3 has 14 residues. The germline CDR1 and CDR2 sequences are MNHEY and SMNVEV (reference sequence). Trimming cost V 7 bases and J 6 bases; bases outside gene matches: 8. CDR3 region: CASTTRQGAHGYTF. The CDR3 nucleotides are TGTGCCAGCACAACCCGACAGGGGGCCCATGGCTACACCTTC.

The chain links TRBV2 to TRBJ1-1; D not certain. The CDR3 is 12 amino acids. Trimming took 5 bases from V and 1 from J, leaving 5 bases between them. CDR1 SNHLY and CDR2 FYNNEI come from the germline V gene. CDR3 in DNA: TGTGCCAGCAGTAGGGAGAACACTGAAGCTTTCTTT. Translating it yields CASSRENTEAFF. Full variable domain (rest looked up from reference TRBV2 and TRBJ1-1): EPEVTQTPSHQVTQMGQEVILRCVPISNHLYFYWYRQILGQKVEFLVSFYNNEISEKSEIFDDQFSVERPDGSNFTLKIRSTKLEDSAMYFCASSRENTEAFFGQGTRLTVV.